A single sample gave rise to the 19 T cell receptor beta chains below, sequenced in a study of cytomegalovirus exposure and HLA in healthy donors. A multiplex PCR was run with 60 Vbeta primers and 13 Jbeta primers. Profiling relied on immunoSEQ multiplex PCR, and the TCRdb table lists in-frame clones only, not all of them. The sample has approximately 110,000 clones, 78% seen once. The material sequenced was PBMCs. The receptors stem from a man younger than 40 in good health and CMV-seronegative.

V usage is TRBV7-9 and J usage is TRBJ1-4, with 8 bases matching TRBD1. This CDR3 has 17 amino acids. CDR1 is SEHNR and CDR2 is FQNEAQ in the germline V gene (reference sequence). J gave up 4 bases and V 5 bases, and 12 bases lay outside the gene matches. The CDR3 nucleotides are TGTGCCAGCAGCCCCCCAGGGGGCGAGATAAATAATGAAAAACTGTTTTTT. Translated, it gives CASSPPGGEINNEKLFF.

This chain connects TRBV5-4 to TRBJ2-3; 10 nucleotides agree with TRBD2. This CDR3 contains 16 residues. Per germline, CDR1 SGHNT and CDR2 YYREEE (reference sequence). V shed 3 bases and J 5 bases; nucleotides not matched to a gene: 9. The CDR3 region has the DNA TGTGCCAGCAGCTCGGCAGCGGGGGGGCCCGGAGATACGCAGTATTTT. Amino acid sequence: CASSSAAGGPGDTQYF.

The chain is built from TRBV28 and TRBJ1-2; D is unresolved. Deletions cut 7 bases from V and 0 bases from J, with 12 bases between. Germline V lookup: CDR1 MDHEN, CDR2 SYDVKM. The length of the CDR3 is 14 residues. This CDR3 is CASMYGRTNYGYTF. The CDR3 DNA sequence: TGTGCCAGCATGTATGGGAGAACTAACTATGGCTACACCTTC.

The rearrangement uses TRBV28 and TRBJ1-5; possible D gene TRBD1, 5 bases. Germline assignment: CDR1 MDHEN and CDR2 SYDVKM. Trimming cost V 6 bases and J 2 bases, with 5 bases left between them. The CDR3 has 12 residues. CDR3 loop: CASSRGNQPQHF. CDR3 coding DNA: TGTGCCAGCAGCAGGGGCAATCAGCCCCAGCATTTT. The whole variable domain, remainder taken from reference TRBV28 and TRBJ1-5, is DVKVTQSSRYLVKRTGEKVFLECVQDMDHENMFWYRQDPGLGLRLIYFSYDVKMKEKGDIPEGYSVSREKKERFSLILESASTNQTSMYLCASSRGNQPQHFGDGTRLSIL.

This chain links TRBV11-2 with TRBJ2-7, with 8 bases matching TRBD2. Germline CDR1 is SGHAT and CDR2 is FQNNGV. The CDR3 is 16 residues long. J gave up 1 base and V 4 bases, and 9 bases lay outside the gene matches. The CDR3 coding sequence is TGTGCCAGCAGCTACACAAGCGGGAGTGCTTCCTACGAGCAGTACTTC. Translated: CASSYTSGSASYEQYF.

The J gene is TRBJ1-1, the V gene TRBV15; 10 bases map to TRBD1. The CDR3 length is 17 residues. The trim removed 2 bases at V and 5 bases at J, leaving 11 bases unmatched. Germline-derived CDR1 and CDR2 are LNHNV and YYDKDF (reference sequence). Written as DNA, the CDR3 is TGTGCCACCAGCAGACCCCCCGGACAGGGGGGAAGAACTGAAGCTTTCTTT. Translation gives CATSRPPGQGGRTEAFF.

The genes are TRBV30 and TRBJ1-2, with TRBD1 identical over 7 bases. Losses at the gene ends were 1 base for V and 3 bases for J; bases not matched to a gene: 2. Germline V lookup: CDR1 GTSNPN, CDR2 SVGIG (reference sequence). The CDR3 is made up of 13 amino acids. The CDR3 DNA reads as TGTGCCTGGAGTGACAGGGGCCACTATGGCTACACCTTC. Its translation: CAWSDRGHYGYTF.

This chain links TRBV6-5 with TRBJ2-7; 9 bases agree with TRBD1. Germline lookup yields CDR1 MNHEY and CDR2 SVGAGI. Germline trimming cut 6 bases from V and 5 bases from J; bases unmatched to any gene: 8. The CDR3 covers 14 residues. The chain's CDR3 is CASRGQGGKDEQYF. As DNA, the CDR3 is TGTGCCAGCAGGGGACAGGGAGGTAAGGACGAGCAGTACTTC.

The V call is TRBV19, the J call TRBJ2-3, with D tentatively TRBD2 (5 bases). Germline assignment: CDR1 LNHDA and CDR2 SQIVND (reference sequence). The CDR3 loop spans 16 amino acids. Trimming removed 3 bases at V and 1 base at J, with 14 bases between. As DNA, the CDR3 is TGTGCCAGTAGTATTGGACGGACTTATGGCACAGATACGCAGTATTTT. This encodes CASSIGRTYGTDTQYF.

V is TRBV6-6 and J is TRBJ1-2; possible D gene TRBD1, 5 bases. CDR3 length: 14 amino acids. Germline CDR1 reads MNHNY; CDR2 reads SVGAGI (reference sequence). The ends were cut back, 6 bases at V and 5 bases at J, with 16 bases in the middle. CDR3 region: CASSPPPGTYGYTF. For the CDR3, the DNA is TGTGCCAGCAGCCCCCCCCCAGGGACTTATGGCTACACCTTC.

This clone was counted between two and nine times. The V and J genes are TRBV28 and TRBJ1-4, with D perhaps TRBD1 (5 bases). Germline V gene data show CDR1 as MDHEN and CDR2 as SYDVKM. Trimming took off 3 bases at V and 0 bases at J, with 8 bases between the two ends. The CDR3 spans 15 residues. CDR3 in amino acids: CASSFQGSTNEKLFF. DNA for the CDR3: TGTGCCAGCAGTTTCCAGGGTTCAACTAATGAAAAACTGTTTTTT.

This clone occurred once. The rearrangement uses TRBV15 and TRBJ2-7; tentative D call: TRBD2 (6 bases). Germline V gives CDR1 LNHNV, CDR2 YYDKDF (reference sequence). Trimming pared 1 base from V and 3 bases from J, leaving 13 bases between. This CDR3 has 15 amino acids. CDR3 protein: CATSRGGGVGYEQYF. The CDR3 coding sequence is TGTGCCACCAGCAGAGGAGGCGGGGTGGGCTACGAGCAGTACTTC. Using reference TRBV15 and TRBJ2-7 for the parts outside the CDR3, the full variable domain is DAMVIQNPRYQVTQFGKPVTLSCSQTLNHNVMYWYQQKSSQAPKLLFHYYDKDFNNEADTPDNFQSRRPNTSFCFLDIRSPGLGDTAMYLCATSRGGGVGYEQYFGPGTRLTVT.

This chain joins TRBV5-1 and TRBJ1-2; 7 nucleotides align to TRBD1. Germline values: CDR1 SGHRS, CDR2 YFSETQ. After removal of 4 bases from V and 2 bases from J, the junction contained 8 bases not matched to a gene. The CDR3 is 15 residues long. DNA for the CDR3: TGCGCCAGCAGCCCGAGACAGGGCCAGAACTATGGCTACACCTTC. It encodes CASSPRQGQNYGYTF.

This clone was seen once. This chain joins TRBV9 and TRBJ2-2; 9 bases map to TRBD1. J was trimmed by 2 bases and V by 5 bases; bases with no gene match: 4. There are 15 residues in the CDR3. Germline-derived CDR1 and CDR2 are SGDLS and YYNGEE. The CDR3 sequence is CASRWGQGNTGELFF. In nucleotides, the CDR3 is TGTGCCAGCAGATGGGGACAGGGAAACACCGGGGAGCTGTTTTTT.

This chain uses TRBV7-2 with TRBJ1-3; D is unresolved. The germline V and J ends were trimmed by 0 bases and 2 bases, with 17 bases remaining between them. The germline CDR1 and CDR2 sequences are SGHTA and FQGNSA. This CDR3 comprises 18 residues. The chain's CDR3 is CASSLARGQSSTGNTIYF. CDR3 in DNA: TGTGCCAGCAGCTTAGCGCGAGGCCAATCTTCCACTGGAAACACCATATATTTT.

This clone appeared once. The rearrangement links TRBV18 to TRBJ2-3, with a tentative D call TRBD1 (5 bases). The ends were cut back, 3 bases at V and 4 bases at J, with 8 bases in the middle. CDR1 and CDR2 from the germline V gene are KGHSH and LQKENI. There are 13 residues in the CDR3. CDR3: CASSPQGSDTQYF. The CDR3 nucleotides are TGTGCCAGCTCACCGCAGGGTTCAGATACGCAGTATTTT.

This clone was found a few times. The gene calls are TRBV30 and TRBJ2-5; D possibly corresponds to TRBD1 (6 bases). Per germline, CDR1 GTSNPN and CDR2 SVGIG (reference sequence). The V end lost 1 base, the J end lost 9 bases, and 15 bases lay between the germline ends. The CDR3 extends over 13 amino acids. CDR3 sequence: CAWSDTGIEAQYF. The CDR3 bases are TGTGCCTGGAGTGATACAGGGATCGAGGCCCAGTACTTC.

This clone was counted once. The chain recombines TRBV6-5 with TRBJ2-3; TRBD1 agrees at 8 bases. The CDR3 is made up of 15 amino acids. Losses at the gene ends were 5 bases for V and 6 bases for J; bases not matched to a gene: 10. Germline CDR1 reads MNHEY; CDR2 reads SVGAGI. In nucleotides, the CDR3 is TGTGCCAGCAGTGTGGACAGGGCAGCCGGTGATACGCAGTATTTT. As protein: CASSVDRAAGDTQYF.

J is TRBJ2-5 and V is TRBV7-2, with a weak D call TRBD1 (6 bases). Trimming removed 2 bases from V and 5 bases from J, with 12 bases in between. Looked up from germline, CDR1 is SGHTA and CDR2 is FQGNSA. The CDR3 has 14 amino acids. In DNA, the CDR3 is TGTGCCAGCAGCTTATCAGGGGTGGGGGAGACCCAGTACTTC. This encodes CASSLSGVGETQYF.